Below are 9 T cell receptor beta chains sequenced from a single sample in a study of OX40 agonist ivuxolimab in advanced cancers. TCRdb keeps only in-frame clones here, not all; method: immunoSEQ multiplex PCR. The sample lists 55,000 to 60,000 clones, over 90% occurring once. The sequences come from CD4+ or CD8+ T cells sorted from blood, collected in a trial of the OX40 agonist ivuxolimab. The receptors were gathered from an adult with an advanced solid tumor such as melanoma, head and neck, liver or kidney cancer.

This chain links TRBV7-3 with TRBJ2-3; no firm D call. V was trimmed by 5 bases and J by 7 bases, leaving 10 bases between them. CDR1 is SGHTA and CDR2 is FQGTGA in the germline V gene. The CDR3 loop spans 12 amino acids. The CDR3 bases are TGTGCCAGCAGCCCCGTAGGGAATACGCAGTATTTT. Translation gives CASSPVGNTQYF. The complete variable domain, with remaining parts taken from reference TRBV7-3 and TRBJ2-3, reads GAGVSQTPSNKVTEKGKYVELRCDPISGHTALYWYRQSLGQGPEFLIYFQGTGAADDSGLPNDRFFAVRPEGSVSTLKIQRTERGDSAVYLCASSPVGNTQYFGPGTRLTVL.

V gene TRBV14 combines with J gene TRBJ2-1; no clear D gene. Deletions cut 1 base from V and 2 bases from J, with 15 bases between. From germline, CDR1 is SGHDN and CDR2 FVKESK. The CDR3 length is 17 residues. Here the CDR3 reads CASSQGLRGYPYNEQFF. CDR3 bases: TGTGCCAGCAGCCAAGGATTAAGAGGTTACCCCTACAATGAGCAGTTCTTC.

The V call is TRBV4-3, the J call TRBJ2-3; 10 bases are a match to TRBD2. J gave up 0 bases and V 0 bases, and 6 bases lay outside the gene matches. The length of the CDR3 is 18 residues. Germline CDR1 is LGHNA and CDR2 is YSLEER. CDR3 sequence (DNA): TGCGCCAGCAGCCAAGATGGATCTAGCGGGAGAAGCACAGATACGCAGTATTTT. This gives the protein CASSQDGSSGRSTDTQYF.

In this sample, this clone turned up a few times. This CDR3 reads CASGPDRNYGYTF. CDR3 DNA: TGTGCCAGCGGTCCGGACAGGAACTATGGCTACACCTTC. The chain carries TRBV7-9 and TRBJ1-2, with 7 nucleotides matching TRBD1. This CDR3 has 13 residues. CDR1 and CDR2 from the germline V gene are SEHNR and FQNEAQ (reference sequence). V was clipped by 8 bases and J by 2 bases; unmatched bases: 5.

The chain has TRBV27 and TRBJ2-7, with a possible D match to TRBD1 (7 bases). The V and J ends lost 6 bases and 3 bases respectively, with 12 bases between them. Germline values: CDR1 MNHEY, CDR2 SMNVEV (reference sequence). This CDR3 is built from 13 residues. The CDR3 DNA reads as TGTGCCAGCAGGACAGGGACTCACTACGAGCAGTACTTC. Protein sequence: CASRTGTHYEQYF.

This clone is a singleton in its sample. The chain links TRBV15 to TRBJ2-3; TRBD2 is a possible D gene (6 bases). Trimming took off 8 bases at V and 0 bases at J, with 12 bases between the two ends. This CDR3 contains 14 residues. Germline V gene data show CDR1 as LNHNV and CDR2 as YYDKDF (reference sequence). The CDR3 region has the DNA TGTGCCACCCAGGAGGGACCTAGCACAGATACGCAGTATTTT. It specifies CATQEGPSTDTQYF. Combining the CDR3 with reference TRBV15 and TRBJ2-3 gives the whole variable domain DAMVIQNPRYQVTQFGKPVTLSCSQTLNHNVMYWYQQKSSQAPKLLFHYYDKDFNNEADTPDNFQSRRPNTSFCFLDIRSPGLGDTAMYLCATQEGPSTDTQYFGPGTRLTVL.

J is TRBJ2-5 and V is TRBV15; 10 nucleotides align to TRBD2. The CDR3 is 15 amino acids. With V trimmed by 2 bases and J by 4 bases, 4 bases remained unmatched. Germline V lookup: CDR1 LNHNV, CDR2 YYDKDF (reference sequence). The CDR3, as DNA: TGTGCCACCAGCAGATTACGACTAGCGGGAGAGACCCAGTACTTC. As protein: CATSRLRLAGETQYF. Using reference TRBV15 and TRBJ2-5 for the parts outside the CDR3, the full variable domain is DAMVIQNPRYQVTQFGKPVTLSCSQTLNHNVMYWYQQKSSQAPKLLFHYYDKDFNNEADTPDNFQSRRPNTSFCFLDIRSPGLGDTAMYLCATSRLRLAGETQYFGPGTRLLVL.

The rearrangement links TRBV6-1 to TRBJ2-5; the match to TRBD2 covers 7 bases. The CDR3 runs 14 residues. V shed 2 bases and J 4 bases; nucleotides not matched to a gene: 4. In germline, CDR1 is MNHNS, CDR2 SASEGT. The CDR3 DNA is TGTGCCAGCAGTGAACTGGCTAGCGGAGAGACCCAGTACTTC. It translates to CASSELASGETQYF.

V gene TRBV28 combines with J gene TRBJ2-7; D gene ambiguous. V gave up 2 bases and J gave up 7 bases, with 9 bases separating them. Looked up from germline, CDR1 is MDHEN and CDR2 is SYDVKM. The CDR3 runs to 12 residues. The CDR3 region is CASSLRWGEQYF. The CDR3 DNA follows: TGTGCCAGCAGTTTACGTTGGGGTGAGCAGTACTTC.